Below are 15 T cell receptor beta chains sequenced from a single sample in a study of blood T cell repertoires in COVID-19. The protocol was immunoSEQ multiplex PCR, while the TCRdb copy is restricted to in-frame clones and leaves out a portion. Of fewer than 350,000 clones listed, 85% are singletons. Sequenced material: PBMCs or T cells enriched from blood (not recorded which). These receptors all come from a woman aged 30 to 39 who had been exposed to COVID-19.

There are a few counts of this clone. The chain couples TRBV9 to TRBJ1-1; possible D gene TRBD1, 5 bases. The CDR3 runs to 12 residues. V shed 0 bases and J shed 8 bases, with 8 bases lying between them. Germline CDR1 SGDLS, CDR2 YYNGEE. The CDR3 DNA reads as TGTGCCAGCAGCGTAGCAAGGGGCGAAGCTTTCTTT. Protein: CASSVARGEAFF. The whole variable domain, remainder taken from reference TRBV9 and TRBJ1-1, is DSGVTQTPKHLITATGQRVTLRCSPRSGDLSVYWYQQSLDQGLQFLIQYYNGEERAKGNILERFSAQQFPDLHSELNLSSLELGDSALYFCASSVARGEAFFGQGTRLTVV.

This clone has just one count. The chain employs TRBV7-8 and TRBJ2-5, with 7 bases lining up with TRBD2. V lost 5 bases and J lost 2; bases outside the gene matches: 2. This CDR3 comprises 13 residues. Germline CDR1 SGHVS, CDR2 FQNEAQ. The CDR3 loop is CASSPGGQETQYF. For the CDR3, the DNA is TGTGCCAGCAGCCCCGGGGGGCAAGAGACCCAGTACTTC.

This clone was observed a single time. The chain employs TRBV4-1 and TRBJ1-5; the D is unclear. The CDR3 is 15 amino acids. Germline values: CDR1 MGHRA, CDR2 YSYEKL. Trimming removed 0 bases at V and 4 bases at J, with 10 bases between. CDR3 residues: CASSQDYGRNQPQHF. The CDR3 bases are TGCGCCAGCAGCCAAGATTACGGGAGGAATCAGCCCCAGCATTTT.

The chain joins TRBV11-3 to TRBJ1-3; D may be TRBD1 (5 bases). The CDR3 has 15 residues. V gave up 6 bases and J gave up 0 bases, with 12 bases separating them. Germline V CDR1 and CDR2: SGHNT, YENEEA. Here the CDR3 DNA reads TGTGCCAGCAGTACGGGGGTGAGCTCTGGAAACACCATATATTTT. Protein product: CASSTGVSSGNTIYF.

The chain employs TRBV5-6 and TRBJ1-6, with D possibly being TRBD1 (5 bases). CDR1 SGHDT and CDR2 YYEEEE come from the germline V gene. V was cut by 4 bases and J by 1 base, with 9 bases left in between. The CDR3 has 15 amino acids. The CDR3 DNA reads TGTGCCAGCAGCATTCAGGGTTCCTATAATTCACCCCTCCACTTT. It encodes CASSIQGSYNSPLHF.

This rearrangement joins TRBV5-1 to TRBJ1-5, with TRBD1 matching 7 bases. This CDR3 has 14 residues. With V trimmed by 4 bases and J by 6 bases, 7 bases remained unmatched. In germline, CDR1 is SGHRS, CDR2 YFSETQ. This CDR3 is CASSPDRVGQPQHF. DNA of the CDR3: TGCGCCAGCAGCCCCGACAGGGTTGGTCAGCCCCAGCATTTT.

This sequence joins TRBV5-1 and TRBJ2-2; maybe TRBD1 (6 bases). CDR3 length: 16 amino acids. V dropped 0 bases and J dropped 5 bases, with 14 bases sitting between them. Germline values: CDR1 SGHRS, CDR2 YFSETQ. The CDR3 region has the DNA TGCGCCAGCAGCTTGGCCAGGGGCCCTAGTACCGGGGAGCTGTTTTTT. Translating gives CASSLARGPSTGELFF.

The chain recombines TRBV6-6 with TRBJ2-7; 8 positions match TRBD1. The CDR3 is 15 amino acids. The germline gives CDR1 MNHNY, CDR2 SVGAGI (reference sequence). With V trimmed by 2 bases and J by 5 bases, 8 bases remained unmatched. The DNA for the CDR3 is TGTGCCAGCAGTTACCGGACAGGGTCAGATAACGAGCAGTACTTC. As protein: CASSYRTGSDNEQYF.

Comments on this clone: In the same sample, other DNA sequences code for this CDR3. The CDR3 loop reads CASSPDRQSSGNTIYF. The CDR3 nucleotides are TGTGCCAGCAGTCCAGACAGGCAGAGCTCTGGAAACACCATATATTTT. The chain is built from TRBV25-1 and TRBJ1-3; D possibly corresponds to TRBD1 (6 bases). Trimming cost V 5 bases and J 0 bases, with 14 bases left between them. The CDR3 loop spans 16 amino acids. Germline V gene lookup returns CDR1 MGHDK and CDR2 SYGVNS. The full variable domain, in which reference TRBV25-1 and TRBJ1-3 provide the parts outside the CDR3, is EADIYQTPRYLVIGTGKKITLECSQTMGHDKMYWYQQDPGMELHLIHYSYGVNSTEKGDLSSESTVSRIRTEHFPLTLESARPSHTSQYLCASSPDRQSSGNTIYFGEGSWLTVV.

This clone has only one observation. J is TRBJ1-5 and V is TRBV7-6; a possible D gene is TRBD1 (5 bases). CDR1 and CDR2 from the germline V gene are SGHVS and FNYEAQ. The CDR3 consists of 15 residues. The ends were cut back, 0 bases at V and 1 base at J, with 7 bases in the middle. In DNA, the CDR3 is TGTGCCAGCAGCTTAGCGGGGGGGAGCAATCAGCCCCAGCATTTT. It encodes CASSLAGGSNQPQHF.

This sequence joins TRBV6-5 and TRBJ1-6, with TRBD1 identical over 8 bases. In germline, CDR1 is MNHEY, CDR2 SVGAGI. The CDR3 is made up of 14 amino acids. Trimming removed 9 bases from V and 10 bases from J; junction bases left unmatched: 11. The CDR3 DNA sequence: TGTGCCAGTACCCTAGGACAGGGAGGATCACCCCTCCACTTT. Translated: CASTLGQGGSPLHF.

V and J are TRBV30 and TRBJ1-3, with a weak D call TRBD1 (5 bases). This CDR3 has 14 residues. Germline CDR1 GTSNPN, CDR2 SVGIG (reference sequence). Between the trimmed V and J ends, which lost 4 bases and 4 bases, there was a span of 14 bases. The CDR3 bases are TGTGCCTGGACTACTCAGGGATACGGAAACACCATATATTTT. It encodes CAWTTQGYGNTIYF.

The chain has TRBV18 and TRBJ2-2, with 7 bases identical to TRBD1. Germline-derived CDR1 and CDR2 are KGHSH and LQKENI. The trim removed 5 bases at V and 7 bases at J, leaving 7 bases unmatched. The CDR3 sequence is 14 residues long. The CDR3: CASSTRDRDGELFF. The CDR3 coding sequence is TGTGCCAGCTCAACAAGAGACAGGGACGGGGAGCTGTTTTTT.

J is TRBJ2-3 and V is TRBV7-3, with a possible D match to TRBD2 (5 bases). The CDR3 is made up of 14 amino acids. Germline V gene data show CDR1 as SGHTA and CDR2 as FQGTGA. V lost 5 bases and J 9 bases, leaving 18 bases between the germline ends. DNA for the CDR3: TGTGCCAGCAGCCCAAGACACCGGGAAGACACGCAGTATTTT. Amino acid sequence: CASSPRHREDTQYF.

The chain carries TRBV30 and TRBJ1-3, with a tentative D call TRBD1 (5 bases). V lost 8 bases, J lost 2 bases, and 13 bases lay in between. Germline assignment: CDR1 GTSNPN and CDR2 SVGIG (reference sequence). The CDR3 extends over 13 amino acids. CDR3 coding DNA: TGTGCCCAACGTCGGGGGGCTGGAAACACCATATATTTT. Amino acid sequence: CAQRRGAGNTIYF.